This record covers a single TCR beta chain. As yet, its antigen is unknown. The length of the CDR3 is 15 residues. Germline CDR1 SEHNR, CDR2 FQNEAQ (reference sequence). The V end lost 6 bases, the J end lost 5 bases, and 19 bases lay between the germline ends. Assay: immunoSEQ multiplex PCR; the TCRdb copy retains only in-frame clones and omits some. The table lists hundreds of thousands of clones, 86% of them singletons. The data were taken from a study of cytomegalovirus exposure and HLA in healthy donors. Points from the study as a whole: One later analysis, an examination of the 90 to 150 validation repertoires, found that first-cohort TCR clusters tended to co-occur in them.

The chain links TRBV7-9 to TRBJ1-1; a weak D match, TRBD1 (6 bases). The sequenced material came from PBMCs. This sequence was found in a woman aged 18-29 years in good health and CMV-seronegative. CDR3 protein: CASRRPLQGVTEAFF. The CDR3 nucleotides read TGTGCCAGCAGGCGACCTTTACAGGGTGTGACTGAAGCTTTCTTT.